The 18 T cell receptor beta chains below were found in one sample sequenced in a study of blood T cells in healthy people across ages. Combining a sample-barcoded 5' primer with a J-beta primer mix, a second PCR ran for 7 to 11 cycles. Each CDR3 protein is one row after TCRdb ran MiXCR on the 5' RACE reads. This table has more than 800,000 distinct CDR3 sequences, under 30% appearing once. The specimen sequenced was blood. These receptors came from a woman aged 80 or over in good health.

Notes on this clonotype: This may be a read error, as it is one base from a much larger clone. The chain employs TRBV12-3 or TRBV12-4 and TRBJ1-6; TRBD1 matches at 8 bases. The CDR3 runs 14 residues. Here the CDR3 DNA reads TGTACCAGCAGTTTCCGGGACAGGAATTCACCCCTCCACTTT. The encoded protein is CTSSFRDRNSPLHF.

Points on this clonotype: A much larger clonotype is one base distant, so this may be a read error. The chain recombines TRBV24-1 with TRBJ2-3; D is undetermined. CDR1 is KGHDR, CDR2 SFDVKD, per germline. This CDR3 comprises 12 residues. The CDR3 DNA is TGTGCCACCGGTGATTATTCAGATACGCAGTATTTT. Its translation is CATGDYSDTQYF.

For this clonotype: A single base separates this from a much larger clone, so it may be a read error. CDR3 nucleotides: TGTGCCAGCAGCTCGCAGGGGGGTCCGAATTCACCCCCCCACTTT. It codes for CASSSQGGPNSPPHF. V is TRBV7-2 and J is TRBJ1-6; 7 bases fit TRBD1. The CDR3 has 15 amino acids. The germline V gene has CDR1 SGHTA and CDR2 FQGNSA.

As concerns this clonotype: This clone may be a read error of a much larger clone one base away. This chain uses TRBV5-6 with TRBJ2-1; no clear D gene. The end of the DNA aligns better with TRBJ2-7, so the J call may be wrong. This CDR3 region has 15 residues. Germline CDR1 is SGHDT and CDR2 is YYEEEE. The CDR3 DNA follows: TGTGCCAGCAGCTCAAAGTCCAGCTCCTACAATGAGCAGTACTTC. Encoded protein: CASSSKSSSYNEQYF.

This clonotype appeared many times. CDR3 sequence reads: CASSPQGTPYEQYF. In DNA, the CDR3 is TGTGCCAGCAGCCCACAGGGGACCCCCTACGAGCAGTACTTC. The chain combines TRBV3-1 with TRBJ2-7; 7 nucleotides agree with TRBD1. Germline V gene lookup returns CDR1 LGHDT and CDR2 YNNKEL (reference sequence). With V trimmed by 4 bases and J by 2 bases, 5 bases remained unmatched. The CDR3 has 14 residues.

This clonotype was counted many times. The CDR3 nucleotides are TGTGCCACCAGCAGAGGGACAGGGCATCCCCAAGAGACCCAGTACTTC. Translating it yields CATSRGTGHPQETQYF. The chain uses TRBV15 and TRBJ2-5; the match to TRBD1 covers 8 bases. The V and J ends lost 1 base and 1 base, in that order; junction bases with no gene match: 5. This CDR3 contains 16 residues. The germline V gene has CDR1 LNHNV and CDR2 YYDKDF (reference sequence).

V gene TRBV15 combines with J gene TRBJ1-5; no reliable D call. The CDR3 is made up of 14 amino acids. The V gene's germline CDR1 is LNHNV and CDR2 YYDKDF (reference sequence). V lost 8 bases, J lost 2 bases, and 13 bases lay in between. CDR3 in DNA: TGTGCCACCGGAGCCCGGGGTGGCAATCAGCCCCAGCATTTT. Translation gives CATGARGGNQPQHF.

The CDR3 loop reads CASSRDIGLQETQYF. The DNA for the CDR3 is TGTGCCAGCAGCAGGGATATAGGGCTTCAAGAGACCCAGTACTTC. The gene calls are TRBV5-5 and TRBJ2-5; no clear D gene. Trimming pared 4 bases from V and 2 bases from J, leaving 15 bases between. CDR1 is SGHKS, CDR2 YYEKEE, per germline (reference sequence). The CDR3 is 15 residues long.

As regards this clonotype: A much larger clone is a single base away; this may be a read error. The V and J genes are TRBV12-3 or TRBV12-4 and TRBJ2-3, with 7 bases lining up with TRBD1. The CDR3 is 15 residues long. V shed 7 bases, J shed 1 base, and the junction held 8 bases outside the gene matches. The CDR3 sequence: CASIKGGGGTDTQYF. CDR3 sequence (DNA): TGTGCCAGCATCAAAGGGGGCGGAGGCACAGATACGCAGTATTTT.

On this clonotype: One base away lies a much larger clone, so this may be a sequencing read error. The chain recombines TRBV20-1 with TRBJ2-3; D is unresolved. This CDR3 is built from 16 residues. Germline CDR1 and CDR2: DFQATT and SNEGSKA (reference sequence). The CDR3 region is CSARDVLGAPADTHYF. The CDR3 coding sequence is TGCAGTGCTAGAGATGTCCTAGGAGCCCCGGCAGATACGCACTATTTT.

This clonotype was seen once. This chain connects TRBV28 to TRBJ2-5, with D perhaps given as TRBD1 or TRBD2 (5 bases each). The V and J ends lost 6 bases and 11 bases respectively, with 22 bases between them. Germline V lookup: CDR1 MDHEN, CDR2 SYDVKM. The length of the CDR3 is 14 residues. The CDR3 nucleotides are TGTGCCAGCAGGGTCCCCGGGACGGGCGGCAGGCAGTACTTC. Translating gives CASRVPGTGGRQYF.

This clonotype was counted ten times or more. The chain carries TRBV5-5 and TRBJ1-6, with a tentative D call TRBD1 (6 bases). Trimming shortened V by 0 bases and J by 7 bases, and 14 bases separated the two germline ends. Per the germline V gene, CDR1 is SGHKS and CDR2 is YYEKEE (reference sequence). There are 16 residues in the CDR3. Here the CDR3 DNA reads TGTGCCAGCAGCTTGGAACAGGGAGGTTGGAATTCACCCCTCCACTTT. Protein sequence: CASSLEQGGWNSPLHF.

At least ten counts were recorded for this clonotype. The chain couples TRBV6-5 to TRBJ2-5; D is unclear. The CDR3 runs 13 residues. The ends were cut back, 7 bases at V and 2 bases at J, with 11 bases in the middle. Germline assignment: CDR1 MNHEY and CDR2 SVGAGI. CDR3 nucleotides: TGTGCCAGCACCAAGACCATTCAAGAGACCCAGTACTTC. Its translation is CASTKTIQETQYF.

This clonotype was seen ten or more times. The chain has TRBV18 and TRBJ2-5, with D possibly called TRBD1 or TRBD2 (6 bases each). Trimming left V 2 bases short and J 4 bases short, with 8 bases between. The CDR3 has 13 amino acids. Looked up from germline, CDR1 is KGHSH and CDR2 is LQKENI. CDR3 in amino acids: CASSPGGGETQYF. The CDR3 DNA follows: TGTGCCAGCTCACCAGGAGGGGGAGAGACCCAGTACTTC.

This sequence joins TRBV3-1 and TRBJ1-4, with D possibly TRBD1 on 5 matching bases. The CDR3 length is 15 residues. Deletions cut 0 bases from V and 8 bases from J, with 13 bases between. The germline CDR1 and CDR2 sequences are LGHDT and YNNKEL (reference sequence). The DNA for the CDR3 is TGTGCCAGCAGCCAAGAAGTTGCCCGGGGGGAAAAACTGTTTTTT. It is translated as CASSQEVARGEKLFF.

As to this clonotype: A clone one base away is much larger, so this may be a read error. The chain links TRBV7-2 to TRBJ2-5; D perhaps matches TRBD2 (6 bases). The closer fit of TRBJ2-7 to the DNA end suggests the J call may be wrong. Germline V gene lookup returns CDR1 SGHTA and CDR2 FQGNSA. This CDR3 comprises 15 residues. This chain's CDR3 is CASSLVSQDGGEQYF. DNA of the CDR3: TGTGCCAGCAGCTTAGTGTCCCAAGACGGGGGCGAGCAGTACTTC.

This clonotype showed up many times. This sequence joins TRBV28 and TRBJ2-5; TRBD2 agrees at 10 bases. The CDR3 covers 14 residues. The germline gives CDR1 MDHEN, CDR2 SYDVKM. Germline trimming cut 5 bases from V and 2 bases from J; bases unmatched to any gene: 2. The CDR3 DNA follows: TGTGCCAGCAGTACTAGCGGGGTTCAAGAGACCCAGTACTTC. Amino acid sequence: CASSTSGVQETQYF. The variable domain in full, completed from reference TRBV28 and TRBJ2-5, reads DVKVTQSSRYLVKRTGEKVFLECVQDMDHENMFWYRQDPGLGLRLIYFSYDVKMKEKGDIPEGYSVSREKKERFSLILESASTNQTSMYLCASSTSGVQETQYFGPGTRLLVL.

At least ten counts were recorded for this clonotype. V is TRBV10-2 and J is TRBJ1-5, with 7 bases lining up with TRBD1. V lost 3 bases, J lost 0 bases, and 8 bases stayed unmatched. Per the germline V gene, CDR1 is WSHSY and CDR2 is SAAADI. This CDR3 has 17 amino acids. CDR3: CASSDPGQRYSNQPQHF. The CDR3, as DNA: TGCGCCAGCAGTGATCCGGGACAGCGATATAGCAATCAGCCCCAGCATTTT.